Listed here are 31 T cell receptor beta chains from one sample, sequenced in a study of blood T cell repertoires in COVID-19. Produced via immunoSEQ multiplex PCR; TCRdb's table is partial and in-frame only. The sample holds under 400,000 clones, 89% seen once. Input material: peripheral blood. Receptors were obtained from a woman aged 60-75 years with COVID-19, enrolled during active disease.

In this sample, this clone turned up once. The rearrangement links TRBV10-3 to TRBJ2-7; possible D gene TRBD2, 6 bases. This CDR3 has 14 residues. Trimming shortened V by 6 bases and J by 3 bases, and 15 bases separated the two germline ends. CDR1 is ENHRY, CDR2 SYGVKD, per germline. The CDR3 sequence is CAIRRDPSFYEQYF. The DNA of the CDR3 is TGTGCCATCAGGCGGGACCCATCCTTCTACGAGCAGTACTTC.

This chain links TRBV9 with TRBJ1-2; D is uncertain. Germline loops: CDR1 SGDLS, CDR2 YYNGEE. This CDR3 spans 13 amino acids. V was pared by 0 bases and J by 6 bases, with 9 bases between. The CDR3 coding sequence is TGTGCCAGCAGCGTAGTGGGGAGCAATGGCTACACCTTC. This translates into CASSVVGSNGYTF.

J is TRBJ1-5 and V is TRBV7-6; perhaps TRBD1 as D (5 bases). Germline V gene data show CDR1 as SGHVS and CDR2 as FNYEAQ. The CDR3 loop spans 15 amino acids. V lost 1 base and J lost 3, with 10 bases in between. The CDR3 DNA follows: TGTGCCAGCAGCTTAGGGCCAGGGCTCAATCAGCCCCAGCATTTT. Its translation: CASSLGPGLNQPQHF.

The gene calls are TRBV3-1 (or the pseudogene TRBV3-2) and TRBJ2-7; TRBD1 agrees at 7 bases. J was trimmed by 3 bases and V by 1 base; bases with no gene match: 6. The CDR3 is 15 amino acids. Germline V gene lookup returns CDR1 LGHDT and CDR2 YNNKEL (reference sequence). The chain's CDR3 is CASSQVGGANYEQYF. DNA of the CDR3: TGTGCCAGCAGCCAAGTAGGGGGCGCCAACTACGAGCAGTACTTC.

This clone is a singleton in its sample. The rearrangement uses TRBV20-1 and TRBJ2-7; TRBD1 agrees at 8 bases. The ends lost 3 bases at V and 5 bases at J; junction bases unmatched: 15. Germline values: CDR1 DFQATT, CDR2 SNEGSKA (reference sequence). The CDR3 consists of 16 residues. Here the CDR3 reads CSASVQRTGIENEQYF. The CDR3 DNA follows: TGCAGTGCTAGTGTCCAAAGGACAGGGATTGAAAACGAGCAGTACTTC.

The gene calls are TRBV7-9 and TRBJ1-3, with 8 bases lining up with TRBD1. This CDR3 spans 14 amino acids. CDR1 is SEHNR, CDR2 FQNEAQ, per germline (reference sequence). Trimming removed 5 bases from V and 4 bases from J; junction bases left unmatched: 4. CDR3 nucleotides: TGTGCCAGCAGCGCCGACAGGGGAGGAAACACCATATATTTT. Translating gives CASSADRGGNTIYF.

This rearrangement joins TRBV5-1 to TRBJ2-7, with 8 bases aligning to TRBD2. Germline CDR1 is SGHRS and CDR2 is YFSETQ. The V and J ends lost 2 bases and 3 bases, in that order; junction bases with no gene match: 4. CDR3 length: 14 residues. CDR3 coding DNA: TGCGCCAGCAGCTTAGCGGGGGATATCTACGAGCAGTACTTC. Residues: CASSLAGDIYEQYF.

The sample holds one count of this clone. V gene TRBV3-1 (or the pseudogene TRBV3-2) combines with J gene TRBJ2-2, with D possibly TRBD1 on 5 matching bases. V dropped 1 base and J dropped 0 bases, with 12 bases sitting between them. From germline, CDR1 is LGHDT and CDR2 YNNKEL (reference sequence). This CDR3 is built from 17 residues. CDR3 amino acids: CASSQGIRGSNTGELFF. The CDR3 nucleotides read TGTGCCAGCAGCCAAGGTATAAGGGGCTCGAACACCGGGGAGCTGTTTTTT.

This rearrangement joins TRBV28 to TRBJ1-1, with TRBD1 matching over 9 bases. The CDR3 covers 17 residues. Looked up from germline, CDR1 is MDHEN and CDR2 is SYDVKM. After removal of 6 bases from V and 3 bases from J, the junction contained 14 bases not matched to a gene. The CDR3 DNA is TGTGCCAGCAGCCCATTGGGACAGGGTAAGTGGGACACTGAAGCTTTCTTT. Translated: CASSPLGQGKWDTEAFF.

The J gene is TRBJ1-5, the V gene TRBV2; 8 bases align to TRBD1. Germline V gives CDR1 SNHLY, CDR2 FYNNEI. J was trimmed by 5 bases and V by 6 bases; bases with no gene match: 9. The CDR3 totals 15 residues. The CDR3 region has the DNA TGTGCCAGCAGAGAACAGGGGGTCCGGTATCAGCCCCAGCATTTT. It specifies CASREQGVRYQPQHF.

This clone appeared once. This sequence joins TRBV5-1 and TRBJ1-1; no firm D call. CDR3 length: 15 amino acids. Trimming left V 2 bases short and J 3 bases short, with 14 bases between. Germline-derived CDR1 and CDR2 are SGHRS and YFSETQ. The CDR3 sequence: CASSFTGPVDTEAFF. In nucleotides, the CDR3 is TGCGCCAGCAGCTTCACCGGTCCGGTGGACACTGAAGCTTTCTTT. Full variable domain (outside the CDR3, taken from reference TRBV5-1 and TRBJ1-1): KAGVTQTPRYLIKTRGQQVTLSCSPISGHRSVSWYQQTPGQGLQFLFEYFSETQRNKGNFPGRFSGRQFSNSRSEMNVSTLELGDSALYLCASSFTGPVDTEAFFGQGTRLTVV.

The rearrangement links TRBV13 to TRBJ2-6, with D perhaps TRBD1 (5 bases). The CDR3 has 21 residues. CDR1 is PRHDT, CDR2 FYEKMQ, per germline (reference sequence). V was shortened by 3 bases and J by 4 bases, with 28 bases between the two germline ends. CDR3 nucleotides: TGTGCCAGCAGCTTTAATGAAGAGCGAAGGGGCCCCTCTTGGGGGGCCAACGTCCTGACTTTC. Translating gives CASSFNEERRGPSWGANVLTF.

The chain uses TRBV5-1 and TRBJ1-6; a weak D match, TRBD1 (5 bases). Trimming removed 0 bases at V and 9 bases at J, with 13 bases between. Per the germline V gene, CDR1 is SGHRS and CDR2 is YFSETQ. The CDR3 has 15 amino acids. The CDR3 region has the DNA TGCGCCAGCAGCTTGGCCGTAGCTCAGGGTTCACCCCTCCACTTT. It codes for CASSLAVAQGSPLHF.

In regard to this clone: This specimen includes other DNA sequences encoding the same CDR3. The chain links TRBV6-1 to TRBJ1-1, with D unclear. The CDR3 has 13 amino acids. CDR1 is MNHNS, CDR2 SASEGT, per germline. V was trimmed by 2 bases and J by 1 base, leaving 5 bases between them. CDR3 nucleotides: TGTGCCAGCAGTGAACGCGGGAACACTGAAGCTTTCTTT. This codes for CASSERGNTEAFF.

V is TRBV30 and J is TRBJ1-4; D call uncertain. The CDR3 has 16 amino acids. Per the germline V gene, CDR1 is GTSNPN and CDR2 is SVGIG (reference sequence). V shed 5 bases and J shed 0 bases, with 16 bases lying between them. CDR3 sequence: CAWGNGFGATNEKLFF. As DNA, the CDR3 is TGTGCCTGGGGGAACGGTTTCGGGGCAACTAATGAAAAACTGTTTTTT.

This CDR3 is CASSPSGVRTDTQYF. As DNA, the CDR3 is TGTGCCAGCTCCCCTAGCGGGGTCCGCACAGATACGCAGTATTTT. The rearrangement joins TRBV18 to TRBJ2-3; 9 bases line up with TRBD2. The CDR3 has 15 residues. Trimming cost V 6 bases and J 1 base; bases outside gene matches: 5. Germline V gene data show CDR1 as KGHSH and CDR2 as LQKENI.

The chain is built from TRBV18 and TRBJ1-1; 8 bases are a match to TRBD1. This CDR3 has 14 amino acids. Germline-derived CDR1 and CDR2 are KGHSH and LQKENI. Trimming took 7 bases from V and 1 from J; bases not matched to a gene: 5. The chain's CDR3 is CASWAGGTNTEAFF. The CDR3 nucleotides are TGTGCCAGCTGGGCAGGGGGCACGAACACTGAAGCTTTCTTT. The full variable domain, completed using reference TRBV18 and TRBJ1-1, is NAGVMQNPRHLVRRRGQEARLRCSPMKGHSHVYWYRQLPEEGLKFMVYLQKENIIDESGMPKERFSAEFPKEGPSILRIQQVVRGDSAAYFCASWAGGTNTEAFFGQGTRLTVV.

The gene calls are TRBV6-5 and TRBJ1-2, with TRBD1 matching over 8 bases. This CDR3 is built from 14 residues. Trimming took 4 bases from V and 4 from J; bases not matched to a gene: 5. Germline loops: CDR1 MNHEY, CDR2 SVGAGI. This CDR3 reads CASSSGQGGYGYTF. DNA for the CDR3: TGTGCCAGCAGTTCTGGACAGGGCGGCTATGGCTACACCTTC.

This clone appeared a few times. The V and J genes are TRBV7-2 and TRBJ1-1, with 7 bases identical to TRBD1. Germline assignment: CDR1 SGHTA and CDR2 FQGNSA. The V gene end was trimmed by 4 bases and the J gene end by 1 base; junction bases not matched to a gene: 6. There are 15 residues in the CDR3. Here the CDR3 DNA reads TGTGCCAGCAGCTCAAGAAGGGGGCCGAACACTGAAGCTTTCTTT. This gives the protein CASSSRRGPNTEAFF.

The chain employs TRBV10-1 and TRBJ1-4; D may be TRBD1 (5 bases). Germline CDR1 and CDR2: WNHNN and SYGVQD (reference sequence). Trimming removed 3 bases from V and 8 bases from J, with 13 bases in between. This CDR3 is built from 14 residues. In DNA form, the CDR3 reads TGCGCCAGCAGTGAACACCAGGGTTGGGAAAAACTGTTTTTT. The encoded protein is CASSEHQGWEKLFF.

The rearrangement links TRBV15 to TRBJ1-5, with D perhaps matching TRBD1 (5 bases). V lost 7 bases and J 0 bases, leaving 19 bases between the germline ends. Per the germline V gene, CDR1 is LNHNV and CDR2 is YYDKDF (reference sequence). This CDR3 spans 17 amino acids. For the CDR3, the DNA is TGTGCCACCACCCAGATCGGGGGGGGATATAGCAATCAGCCCCAGCATTTT. This gives the protein CATTQIGGGYSNQPQHF.

The chain joins TRBV5-1 to TRBJ2-1; tentatively, D is TRBD1 (5 bases). This CDR3 is built from 16 residues. V was cut by 4 bases and J by 1 base, with 15 bases left in between. Germline-derived CDR1 and CDR2 are SGHRS and YFSETQ. Here the CDR3 DNA reads TGCGCCAGCAGCAGAGCTGACAGAGCTTCCTACAATGAGCAGTTCTTC. It specifies CASSRADRASYNEQFF.

The chain couples TRBV19 to TRBJ1-1; D remains unclear. V lost 1 base and J lost 4, with 10 bases in between. Germline CDR1 reads LNHDA; CDR2 reads SQIVND (reference sequence). This CDR3 contains 14 residues. The CDR3 nucleotides are TGTGCCAGTAGTATAGGGCGGGTAGGCACTGAAGCTTTCTTT. Protein: CASSIGRVGTEAFF.

The chain joins TRBV19 to TRBJ1-5; 7 nucleotides line up with TRBD1. The V gene end was trimmed by 4 bases and the J gene end by 1 base; junction bases not matched to a gene: 7. This CDR3 is 16 amino acids long. CDR1 LNHDA and CDR2 SQIVND come from the germline V gene (reference sequence). CDR3 bases: TGTGCCAGTAGTACCTCCGGGACAGCGAGCAATCAGCCCCAGCATTTT. Translated: CASSTSGTASNQPQHF.

This chain links TRBV6-4 with TRBJ1-1; D ambiguous. Trimming cost V 3 bases and J 1 base, with 6 bases left between them. The CDR3 sequence is 13 residues long. Per germline, CDR1 MRHNA and CDR2 SNTAGT. This CDR3 is CASSETENTEAFF. The CDR3 DNA sequence: TGTGCCAGCAGTGAGACTGAGAACACTGAAGCTTTCTTT.

This sequence joins TRBV10-3 and TRBJ1-1; weak D call: TRBD1 (6 bases). Germline-derived CDR1 and CDR2 are ENHRY and SYGVKD. V lost 6 bases and J 0 bases, leaving 17 bases between the germline ends. This CDR3 is 16 amino acids long. CDR3 sequence (DNA): TGTGCCATCAGGGAGGCGGGGGGCTCTATGAACACTGAAGCTTTCTTT. Amino acid sequence: CAIREAGGSMNTEAFF.

This clone showed up just a few times. The chain carries TRBV7-9 and TRBJ1-1; D is unresolved. The germline V gene has CDR1 SEHNR and CDR2 FQNEAQ (reference sequence). This CDR3 region has 12 residues. With 2 bases removed from V and 2 bases from J, the gap between germline ends came to 3 bases. This CDR3 is CASSLLNTEAFF. As DNA, the CDR3 is TGTGCCAGCAGCTTATTAAACACTGAAGCTTTCTTT.

The chain joins TRBV3-1 (or the pseudogene TRBV3-2) to TRBJ1-5; D possibly corresponds to TRBD1 (6 bases). The CDR3 loop spans 16 amino acids. The germline CDR1 and CDR2 sequences are LGHDT and YNNKEL (reference sequence). V lost 1 base and J lost 3, with 13 bases in between. The CDR3 region has the DNA TGTGCCAGCAGCCAAGGTTCAGGGGTTAACAATCAGCCCCAGCATTTT. Translation gives CASSQGSGVNNQPQHF.

The V call is TRBV14, the J call TRBJ1-1; D unresolved. The ends were cut back, 7 bases at V and 3 bases at J, with 3 bases in the middle. The CDR3 has 10 residues. Per the germline V gene, CDR1 is SGHDN and CDR2 is FVKESK. The CDR3: CASIDTEAFF. Written as DNA, the CDR3 is TGTGCCAGCATCGACACTGAAGCTTTCTTT.

The chain has TRBV18 and TRBJ2-1; TRBD2 aligns across 15 bases. V lost 3 bases to trimming and J lost 7 bases; unmatched junction nucleotides: 7. Germline V gene lookup returns CDR1 KGHSH and CDR2 LQKENI. This CDR3 contains 17 residues. In DNA form, the CDR3 reads TGTGCCAGCTCACCGGAAGGACTAGCGGGGGGGCTGAATGAGCAGTTCTTC. Its translation: CASSPEGLAGGLNEQFF.

This clone has just a few counts. The gene calls are TRBV5-1 and TRBJ1-1; the D gene is possibly TRBD1 (5 bases). Germline V lookup: CDR1 SGHRS, CDR2 YFSETQ. CDR3 size: 15 residues. The V end lost 4 bases, the J end lost 0 bases, and 13 bases lay between the germline ends. The CDR3 reads CASSPSSGLNTEAFF. In DNA, the CDR3 is TGCGCCAGCAGCCCCTCTTCAGGGCTGAACACTGAAGCTTTCTTT.